This TCR beta chain was found in a study of blood T cell repertoires in COVID-19. Study details: PBMCs, B-cell-depleted T cells, or T cells were the source of the cDNA or gDNA that made up the material.

Germline-derived CDR1 and CDR2 are MNHNY and SVGAGI (reference sequence). V lost 5 bases to trimming and J lost 0 bases, with 19 bases between them. The CDR3 contains 17 residues. How the authors handled the data: Estimated nucleated cell counts came from reference gene primer amplification. The data were produced by immunoSEQ multiplex PCR, yet TCRdb's version contains in-frame clones alone and is incomplete. V and J calls plus clone size are reproduced from that table; the DNA served to infer D and trimming. The sample includes more than 100,000 clones, 84% of them seen just once. Donors in Cohort 3 who had recovered were those with two negative PCRs, healthcare professional clearance, or resolution of their symptoms.

The chain is built from TRBV6-6 and TRBJ1-1; D gene unclear. Sequenced input: PBMCs or T cells enriched from blood (not recorded which). The TCR was taken from a young woman who had recovered from COVID-19. CDR3 protein: CASSPVTRGIMNTEAFF. Here the CDR3 DNA reads TGTGCCAGCAGTCCCGTCACCCGAGGGATCATGAACACTGAAGCTTTCTTT.